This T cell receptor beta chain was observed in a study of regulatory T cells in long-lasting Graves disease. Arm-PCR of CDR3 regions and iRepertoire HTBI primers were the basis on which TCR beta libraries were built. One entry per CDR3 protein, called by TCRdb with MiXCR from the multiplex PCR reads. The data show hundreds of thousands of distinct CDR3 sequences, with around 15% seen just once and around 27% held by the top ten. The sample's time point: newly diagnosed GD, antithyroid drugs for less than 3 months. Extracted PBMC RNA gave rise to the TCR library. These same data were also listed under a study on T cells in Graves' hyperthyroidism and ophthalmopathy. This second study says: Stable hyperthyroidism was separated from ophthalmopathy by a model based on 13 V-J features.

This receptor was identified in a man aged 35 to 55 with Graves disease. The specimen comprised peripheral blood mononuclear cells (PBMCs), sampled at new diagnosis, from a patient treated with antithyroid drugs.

The CDR3 sequence is CSAPIIYNEQFF. DNA for the CDR3: TGCAGTGCCCCAATAATCTACAATGAGCAGTTCTTC. The V gene is TRBV20-1, the J gene TRBJ2-1; D unresolved. V shed 6 bases and J shed 3 bases, with 9 bases lying between them. Germline values: CDR1 DFQATT, CDR2 SNEGSKA (reference sequence). This CDR3 spans 12 amino acids.